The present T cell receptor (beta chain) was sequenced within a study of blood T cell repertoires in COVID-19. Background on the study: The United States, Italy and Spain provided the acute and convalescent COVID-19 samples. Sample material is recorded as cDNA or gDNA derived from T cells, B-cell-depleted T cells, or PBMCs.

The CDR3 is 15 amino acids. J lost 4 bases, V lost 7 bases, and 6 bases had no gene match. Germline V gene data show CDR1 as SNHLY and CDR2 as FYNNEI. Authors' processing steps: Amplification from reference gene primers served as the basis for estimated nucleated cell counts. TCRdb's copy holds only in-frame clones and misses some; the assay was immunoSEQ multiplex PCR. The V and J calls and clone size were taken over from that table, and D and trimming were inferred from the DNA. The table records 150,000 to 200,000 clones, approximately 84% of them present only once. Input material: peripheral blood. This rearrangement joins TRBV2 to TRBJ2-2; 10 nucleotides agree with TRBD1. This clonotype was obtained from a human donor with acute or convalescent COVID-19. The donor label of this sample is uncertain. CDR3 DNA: TGTGCCAGCATGAGGGACAGGGGTGGCACCGGGGAGCTGTTTTTT. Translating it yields CASMRDRGGTGELFF.